What follows are 7 T cell receptor beta chains derived from one specimen sequenced in a study of beta chain features in type 1 diabetes. The entirety of the isolated RNA underwent reverse transcription, so expressed TCRB transcripts were sequenced. Clones were sequenced by immunoSEQ multiplex PCR, and TCRdb holds only the in-frame ones, with some missing. The sample has 850,000 to 900,000 clones; roughly a sixth are singletons. Sample: naive CD4+ T cells from blood. The receptors shown here come from a woman between 18 and 30 years old in good health.

In this sample, this clone turned up a few times. The chain couples TRBV7-9 to TRBJ2-1; 8 positions agree with TRBD2. From germline, CDR1 is SEHNR and CDR2 FQNEAQ (reference sequence). The CDR3 spans 15 residues. V shed 5 bases and J 8 bases; nucleotides not matched to a gene: 11. The CDR3 DNA is TGTGCCAGCAGCCCGCCGGGACTAGTAGGTGATGAGCAGTTCTTC. Protein product: CASSPPGLVGDEQFF.

This clone was found a few times. The rearrangement joins TRBV14 to TRBJ2-3; 8 bases are a match to TRBD1. The CDR3 is 17 amino acids. With V trimmed by 6 bases and J by 1 base, 12 bases remained unmatched. Germline V gene data show CDR1 as SGHDN and CDR2 as FVKESK. DNA of the CDR3: TGTGCCAGCAGTCAATTTATCGGGACAGGCGGCACAGATACGCAGTATTTT. Translating gives CASSQFIGTGGTDTQYF.

V gene TRBV7-9 combines with J gene TRBJ2-1, with 8 bases that match TRBD1. V was pared by 5 bases and J by 8 bases, with 11 bases of the junction left unmatched. CDR1 and CDR2 (germline): SEHNR, FQNEAQ (reference sequence). The CDR3 extends over 15 amino acids. The CDR3 reads CASSLSGGWVDEQFF. The CDR3 nucleotides read TGTGCCAGCAGCCTTTCAGGGGGCTGGGTCGATGAGCAGTTCTTC.

The V and J genes are TRBV9 and TRBJ2-5, with 7 positions matching TRBD1. The ends lost 0 bases at V and 7 bases at J; junction bases unmatched: 12. Germline CDR1 and CDR2: SGDLS and YYNGEE. CDR3 length: 16 residues. The DNA of the CDR3 is TGTGCCAGCAGCGTAGCCCAGACAGGGCCCCAGGGGACCCAGTACTTC. Its protein product is CASSVAQTGPQGTQYF.

This clone was observed a handful of times. The chain employs TRBV7-9 and TRBJ2-7; D is undetermined. V was trimmed by 2 bases and J by 1 base, leaving 6 bases between them. CDR1 and CDR2 from the germline V gene are SEHNR and FQNEAQ (reference sequence). This CDR3 has 13 residues. The CDR3 coding sequence is TGTGCCAGCAGCTTACACGGATCCTACGAGCAGTACTTC. Residues: CASSLHGSYEQYF.

This chain connects TRBV7-3 to TRBJ2-2; a possible D gene is TRBD1 (5 bases). In germline, CDR1 is SGHTA, CDR2 FQGTGA. The CDR3 spans 14 residues. Trimming removed 5 bases from V and 3 bases from J, with 10 bases in between. CDR3 nucleotide sequence: TGTGCCAGCAGCGTGGACATTTACACCGGGGAGCTGTTTTTT. Amino acid sequence: CASSVDIYTGELFF.

The rearrangement links TRBV7-9 to TRBJ2-3; possibly TRBD2 for D (5 bases). This CDR3 is built from 16 residues. The V end lost 2 bases, the J end lost 1 base, and 13 bases lay between the germline ends. Germline CDR1 SEHNR, CDR2 FQNEAQ (reference sequence). CDR3: CASSLMVGVGTDTQYF. The CDR3 coding sequence is TGTGCCAGCAGCTTAATGGTGGGAGTGGGCACAGATACGCAGTATTTT.